A single sample gave rise to the 28 T cell receptor beta chains below, sequenced in a study of cytotoxic CD8 clonotypes in ibrutinib-treated CLL. Method: immunoSEQ multiplex PCR; TCRdb's copy keeps in-frame clones and lacks some. Of just over 200,000 clones in the sample, 70% are singletons; the top ten hold 5.5% to 6%. The source material was PBMCs, sampled after 12 months of ibrutinib treatment. Receptors originate from a human donor with chronic lymphocytic leukemia.

This clone was detected only a few times. This chain joins TRBV30 and TRBJ1-6, with TRBD1 matching 10 bases. The CDR3 has 13 amino acids. V lost 8 bases and J lost 11; bases outside the gene matches: 9. In germline, CDR1 is GTSNPN, CDR2 SVGIG (reference sequence). The CDR3, as DNA: TGTGCCCTAACATTGGGACAGGGGACACCCCTCCACTTT. It yields the protein CALTLGQGTPLHF.

This clone appeared a few times. The genes are TRBV2 and TRBJ1-6, with 8 bases that match TRBD1. J gave up 6 bases and V 10 bases, and 14 bases lay outside the gene matches. In germline, CDR1 is SNHLY, CDR2 FYNNEI. The CDR3 consists of 16 residues. The CDR3: CAIPGSGGDGNSPLHF. CDR3 coding DNA: TGTGCCATCCCAGGTTCAGGGGGCGATGGTAATTCACCCCTCCACTTT.

The chain combines TRBV4-1 with TRBJ2-7; 8 bases align to TRBD2. CDR3 length equals 14 residues. Germline CDR1 is MGHRA and CDR2 is YSYEKL. The V gene end was trimmed by 11 bases and the J gene end by 2 bases; junction bases not matched to a gene: 11. CDR3 in DNA: TGCGCCCCGCCCGGGGCGGGGGGACCCTACGAGCAGTACTTC. It is translated as CAPPGAGGPYEQYF.

The table lists this clone with a count of one. The chain couples TRBV18 to TRBJ1-1; no clear D. The CDR3 totals 16 residues. From germline, CDR1 is KGHSH and CDR2 LQKENI. Trimming cost V 1 base and J 3 bases, with 15 bases left between them. The DNA of the CDR3 is TGTGCCAGCTCACCACTGCCACCGAGTGGTGACACTGAAGCTTTCTTT. As protein: CASSPLPPSGDTEAFF.

The chain is built from TRBV6-4 and TRBJ2-2, with no clear D. The CDR3 extends over 13 amino acids. CDR1 MRHNA and CDR2 SNTAGT come from the germline V gene. Trimming left V 4 bases short and J 5 bases short, with 8 bases between. CDR3: CASSGARTGELFF. CDR3 DNA: TGTGCCAGCAGTGGGGCAAGAACCGGGGAGCTGTTTTTT.

The chain carries TRBV7-2 and TRBJ1-5; D might be TRBD1 (5 bases). This CDR3 spans 15 amino acids. Trimming removed 1 base from V and 7 bases from J, with 14 bases in between. CDR1 and CDR2 from the germline V gene are SGHTA and FQGNSA. Here the CDR3 reads CASSLGFQGGQPQHF. CDR3 sequence (DNA): TGTGCCAGCAGCTTAGGATTCCAGGGTGGCCAGCCCCAGCATTTT.

Remarks on this clone: Other DNA sequences within the sample encode an identical CDR3. V and J are TRBV5-1 and TRBJ2-1; D uncertain. This CDR3 region has 15 residues. The germline gives CDR1 SGHRS, CDR2 YFSETQ. With 0 bases removed from V and 0 bases from J, the gap between germline ends came to 7 bases. CDR3 sequence: CASSLGSSSYNEQFF. In DNA form, the CDR3 reads TGCGCCAGCAGCTTGGGAAGCAGCTCCTACAATGAGCAGTTCTTC.

This rearrangement joins TRBV6-4 to TRBJ2-1, with unresolved D. The CDR3 covers 16 residues. V shed 5 bases and J shed 0 bases, with 14 bases lying between them. Germline V CDR1 and CDR2: MRHNA, SNTAGT. In DNA, the CDR3 is TGTGCCAGCAGTCCTTCCCCGGTGGGCTCCTACAATGAGCAGTTCTTC. Residues: CASSPSPVGSYNEQFF.

Many counts were recorded for this clone. The V call is TRBV6-5, the J call TRBJ2-1; D is tentatively TRBD1 or TRBD2 (6 bases each). V was cut by 6 bases and J by 7 bases, with 13 bases left in between. Germline loops: CDR1 MNHEY, CDR2 SVGAGI. The CDR3 consists of 13 residues. For the CDR3, the DNA is TGTGCCAGCAGAGGTACAGGGAGGAATGAGCAGTTCTTC. This sequence encodes CASRGTGRNEQFF.

V and J are TRBV6-1 and TRBJ1-2, with 7 bases identical to TRBD1. After removal of 7 bases from V and 2 bases from J, the junction contained 10 bases not matched to a gene. This CDR3 has 15 residues. The V gene's germline CDR1 is MNHNS and CDR2 SASEGT. The CDR3 reads CASIRQGAYNYGYTF. DNA for the CDR3: TGTGCCAGCATACGACAGGGAGCGTACAACTATGGCTACACCTTC.

This rearrangement joins TRBV19 to TRBJ1-1; D is uncertain. Germline V gene lookup returns CDR1 LNHDA and CDR2 SQIVND (reference sequence). The CDR3 contains 15 residues. V was cut by 1 base and J by 0 bases, with 9 bases left in between. The CDR3 DNA reads TGTGCCAGTAGTATAGGGAGTCGCATGAACACTGAAGCTTTCTTT. This sequence encodes CASSIGSRMNTEAFF.

The gene calls are TRBV4-3 and TRBJ2-7; possible D gene TRBD1, 6 bases. Trimming left V 3 bases short and J 5 bases short, with 14 bases between. CDR3 size: 14 residues. Germline V CDR1 and CDR2: LGHNA, YSLEER. The CDR3 region is CASSQGQTWNEQYF. For the CDR3, the DNA is TGCGCCAGCAGCCAGGGACAAACTTGGAACGAGCAGTACTTC.

This clone was detected once. This chain connects TRBV18 to TRBJ2-7, with D tentatively TRBD1 (5 bases). The V gene lost 2 bases and the J gene lost 3 bases, with 8 bases spanning the gap. This CDR3 has 13 residues. CDR1 and CDR2 from the germline V gene are KGHSH and LQKENI. The CDR3 coding sequence is TGTGCCAGCTCACCAGGGGCGAACTACGAGCAGTACTTC. Protein sequence: CASSPGANYEQYF.

CDR3 residues: CASSPTGGHYGYTF. The CDR3 region has the DNA TGTGCCAGTAGCCCGACAGGGGGCCACTATGGCTACACCTTC. The genes are TRBV19 and TRBJ1-2, with TRBD1 matching over 10 bases. The ends lost 6 bases at V and 3 bases at J; junction bases unmatched: 4. From germline, CDR1 is LNHDA and CDR2 SQIVND (reference sequence). The CDR3 extends over 14 amino acids.

This chain links TRBV9 with TRBJ1-1; weak D call: TRBD1 (5 bases). The germline V gene has CDR1 SGDLS and CDR2 YYNGEE. The CDR3 sequence is 15 residues long. Trimming removed 0 bases at V and 0 bases at J, with 9 bases between. The DNA of the CDR3 is TGTGCCAGCAGCGTAGCAGGGCAGTTGAACACTGAAGCTTTCTTT. Translated, it gives CASSVAGQLNTEAFF.

The chain combines TRBV19 with TRBJ2-1; tentative D call: TRBD1 (6 bases). The CDR3 spans 14 residues. Per the germline V gene, CDR1 is LNHDA and CDR2 is SQIVND (reference sequence). The V and J ends lost 4 bases and 6 bases respectively, with 13 bases between them. The DNA of the CDR3 is TGTGCCAGTAGTAAGCGACAGGTTCTCAATGAGCAGTTCTTC. Translation: CASSKRQVLNEQFF.

A word on this clone: One end of the junction fails to match germline, which may point to a read error. The chain recombines TRBV29-1 with TRBJ1-2; D call uncertain. Germline V gene sequence: CDR1 SQVTM, CDR2 ANQGSEA. The CDR3 loop spans 10 amino acids. The CDR3 reads CSVDLPGNTF. The CDR3 DNA sequence: TGCAGCGTTGACCTTCCTGGCAACACCTTC.

The V gene is TRBV7-9, the J gene TRBJ1-6; D not resolved. Germline lookup yields CDR1 SEHNR and CDR2 FQNEAQ (reference sequence). The CDR3 sequence is 14 residues long. Deletions cut 4 bases from V and 1 base from J, with 5 bases between. The CDR3 is CASSWASYNSPLHF. CDR3 nucleotide sequence: TGTGCCAGCAGCTGGGCATCCTATAATTCACCCCTCCACTTT.

The CDR3 DNA reads as TGTGCCAGCAGCTTGGTGGCGGGGGGGCGAGATACGCAGTATTTT. This gives the protein CASSLVAGGRDTQYF. The rearrangement joins TRBV5-6 to TRBJ2-3; 9 bases align to TRBD2. Trimming removed 0 bases from V and 5 bases from J; junction bases left unmatched: 4. The CDR3 totals 15 residues. The germline V gene has CDR1 SGHDT and CDR2 YYEEEE.

The table lists this clone with a few counts. V gene TRBV4-3 combines with J gene TRBJ2-2; D unresolved. V lost 0 bases and J lost 6, with 8 bases in between. CDR1 and CDR2 (germline): LGHNA, YSLEER. The CDR3 loop spans 14 amino acids. In DNA, the CDR3 is TGCGCCAGCAGCCAAGAGTCCGCAGCCGGGGAGCTGTTTTTT. It codes for CASSQESAAGELFF.

The chain carries TRBV29-1 and TRBJ2-7; no clear D. The CDR3 runs to 14 residues. Trimming left V 5 bases short and J 3 bases short, with 17 bases between. CDR1 and CDR2 (germline): SQVTM, ANQGSEA. CDR3 nucleotide sequence: TGCAGCGTTCTCAAAGGTGACACCATCTACGAGCAGTACTTC. It encodes CSVLKGDTIYEQYF.

This clone was picked up one time. This chain uses TRBV30 with TRBJ2-2, with D possibly TRBD1 on 6 matching bases. The germline CDR1 and CDR2 sequences are GTSNPN and SVGIG (reference sequence). This CDR3 is 13 amino acids long. The ends were cut back, 4 bases at V and 7 bases at J, with 13 bases in the middle. The CDR3 coding sequence is TGTGCCTGGACCGTGGGGGCAGTCGGGGAGCTGTTTTTT. Its protein product is CAWTVGAVGELFF.

This clone has just a few counts. The chain recombines TRBV6-6 with TRBJ2-2; D possibly uses TRBD1 or TRBD2 (5 bases each). The germline gives CDR1 MNHNY, CDR2 SVGAGI (reference sequence). This CDR3 contains 15 residues. V lost 2 bases to trimming and J lost 5 bases, with 12 bases between them. The CDR3 region is CASSYRQGVTGELFF. In DNA form, the CDR3 reads TGTGCCAGCAGTTACCGGCAGGGAGTTACCGGGGAGCTGTTTTTT.

V and J are TRBV6-1 and TRBJ2-4; D gene uncertain. Looked up from germline, CDR1 is MNHNS and CDR2 is SASEGT. The CDR3 has 15 residues. The germline V and J ends were trimmed by 6 bases and 3 bases, with 15 bases remaining between them. The DNA for the CDR3 is TGTGCCAGCAGCCAAGGGCGCCTCGGCAAAAACATTCAGTACTTC. Protein: CASSQGRLGKNIQYF.

The chain recombines TRBV11-2 with TRBJ1-1; the D is unclear. This CDR3 spans 16 amino acids. The V gene's germline CDR1 is SGHAT and CDR2 FQNNGV. Trimming took off 5 bases at V and 0 bases at J, with 16 bases between the two ends. The chain's CDR3 is CASSLRPQIMNTEAFF. DNA for the CDR3: TGTGCCAGCAGCCTTCGACCACAGATCATGAACACTGAAGCTTTCTTT.

This rearrangement joins TRBV7-2 to TRBJ2-2, with D uncertain. The CDR3 length is 18 residues. CDR1 is SGHTA, CDR2 FQGNSA, per germline. Deletions cut 4 bases from V and 2 bases from J, with 20 bases between. Written as DNA, the CDR3 is TGTGCCAGCAGCTCCCACCCTATTGCGGCGGCTAACACCGGGGAGCTGTTTTTT. Protein: CASSSHPIAAANTGELFF.

The genes are TRBV18 and TRBJ1-4, with a possible D match to TRBD1 (5 bases). The CDR3 has 14 residues. The V end was cut by 6 bases, the J end by 8 bases, with 16 bases between. Germline CDR1 KGHSH, CDR2 LQKENI. The CDR3 DNA reads TGTGCCAGCTCGCTTGGCAGGGTAGGGGAAAAACTGTTTTTT. Protein sequence: CASSLGRVGEKLFF.

This chain connects TRBV27 to TRBJ1-1; D not certain. The CDR3 is 13 amino acids. V was pared by 3 bases and J by 6 bases, with 11 bases between. Germline V CDR1 and CDR2: MNHEY, SMNVEV (reference sequence). CDR3 protein: CASSFSHDPEAFF. CDR3 nucleotides: TGTGCCAGCAGTTTCTCTCATGACCCTGAAGCTTTCTTT.